A single TCR beta chain is shown here with its context. The germline V gene encodes CDR1 LNHDA and CDR2 SQIVND (reference sequence). This CDR3 has 14 amino acids. The germline V and J ends were trimmed by 8 bases and 3 bases, with 17 bases remaining between them. This entry comes from a study of T cell repertoires in cytomegalovirus infection. TCRdb independently ran MiXCR on the reads; one entry per CDR3 protein. Of under 800,000 distinct CDR3 sequences in the sample, 20% to 30% were seen once. The chain is built from TRBV19 and TRBJ2-7; D is possibly TRBD2 (5 bases). The clonotype originates from a human donor in good health (CMV status not recorded). Some clones in this sample may be carry-over from other donors' samples. The specimen sequenced was CD8+ T cells from PBMCs. The CDR3 region has the DNA TGTGCCAGTGCCTTTGGACTTTCCGGCTACGAGCAGTACTTC. Its protein is CASAFGLSGYEQYF.